This T cell receptor beta chain was captured in a study of blood T cell repertoires in COVID-19. Whole-study context: Whether acute or convalescent, the COVID-19 samples came from the United States, Italy and Spain. Nucleic acid was either cDNA or gDNA, and it came from T cells, B-cell-depleted T cells, or PBMCs.

Germline trimming cut 5 bases from V and 2 bases from J; bases unmatched to any gene: 5. CDR3 length equals 14 residues. Germline V gene data show CDR1 as MNHEY and CDR2 as SMNVEV (reference sequence). In the original analysis: It was from reference gene primer amplification that nucleated cell counts were estimated. TCRdb keeps only in-frame clones here, not all; method: immunoSEQ multiplex PCR. From that table come the V and J calls and clone size; the DNA was used to work out D and trimming. The sample lists 150,000 to 200,000 clones; roughly 84% were seen once. Seattle enrolled patients during active infection and tracked them longitudinally.

The V gene is TRBV27, the J gene TRBJ2-7; 8 bases align to TRBD2. The sequence was collected from a woman in her sixties or seventies with COVID-19, enrolled during active disease. Sequenced sample: peripheral blood. As DNA, the CDR3 is TGTGCCAGCAGTGGAGCGGGGGCAACCTACGAGCAGTACTTC. Amino acids: CASSGAGATYEQYF.